The rows below give T cell receptor beta chains drawn from one sample of a study of blood T cell repertoires in COVID-19. The method was immunoSEQ multiplex PCR; TCRdb's version includes in-frame clones alone and lacks a portion of them. This sample has some 240,000 clones, with about 94% found just once. The material sequenced was peripheral blood. These TCRs come from a man in his fifties or sixties with COVID-19, enrolled during active disease. Both conserved end residues are part of each CDR3. D genes are given only for firm matches. Clone size is given for some rows only: seen once, a few or many times, or a class if the clone is expanded.

D gene	V gene	clone size	J gene	CDR3 protein	CDR3 DNA
-	TRBV5-6	-	TRBJ1-6	CASSLQANSPLHF	TGTGCCAGCAGCTTGCAGGCTAATTCACCCCTCCACTTT
TRBD1	TRBV29-1	few	TRBJ1-1	CSVQQGALDTEAFF	TGCAGCGTCCAACAGGGGGCACTGGACACTGAAGCTTTCTTT
TRBD1	TRBV5-6	-	TRBJ2-7	CASSYRGIYEQYF	TGTGCCAGCAGCTACAGGGGAATCTACGAGCAGTACTTC
-	TRBV12-3/TRBV12-4	few	TRBJ2-3	CASSFGGADTQYF	TGTGCCAGCAGTTTCGGGGGAGCAGATACGCAGTATTTT
-	TRBV21-1	-	TRBJ1-3	CASSKEGNTIYF	TGTGCCAGCAGCAAGGAGGGAAACACCATATATTTT
-	TRBV11-2	-	TRBJ1-1	CASSLAGRGTEAFF	TGTGCCAGCAGCTTAGCGGGAAGAGGGACTGAAGCTTTCTTT
TRBD1	TRBV6-5	few	TRBJ2-1	CASSFGQVSYNEQFF	TGTGCCAGCAGTTTTGGACAGGTCTCCTACAATGAGCAGTTCTTC
-	TRBV12-3/TRBV12-4	-	TRBJ1-6	CASSPDAVSPLHF	TGTGCCAGCAGCCCAGACGCGGTTTCACCCCTCCACTTT
-	TRBV6-1	-	TRBJ2-7	CASSEAPGDSYEQYF	TGTGCCAGCAGCGAAGCCCCAGGGGACTCCTACGAGCAGTACTTC
-	TRBV19	-	TRBJ1-4	CASSIIGGEKLFF	TGTGCCAGTAGTATAATCGGGGGAGAAAAACTGTTTTTT
-	TRBV9	-	TRBJ2-1	CASSEGVPSYNEQFF	TGTGCCAGCAGCGAGGGGGTCCCCTCCTACAATGAGCAGTTCTTC
TRBD2	TRBV2	-	TRBJ2-1	CASSERAGGPGEQFF	TGTGCCAGCAGTGAAAGAGCGGGAGGGCCAGGTGAGCAGTTCTTC
-	TRBV5-1	-	TRBJ2-2	CASSLVSGVGAGELFF	TGCGCCAGCAGCTTGGTTTCGGGAGTGGGGGCCGGGGAGCTGTTTTTT
TRBD1	TRBV5-1	-	TRBJ1-4	CASSLESPGTGNEKLFF	TGCGCCAGCAGCTTGGAATCCCCCGGGACAGGGAATGAAAAACTGTTTTTT
TRBD2	TRBV5-1	once	TRBJ2-3	CASSIASGRDTQYF	TGCGCCAGCAGTATTGCCAGCGGGAGGGATACGCAGTATTTT
TRBD1	TRBV10-1	-	TRBJ2-7	CARQGGSKSYEQYF	TGCGCACGACAGGGGGGGTCGAAGTCCTACGAGCAGTACTTC
-	TRBV5-6	-	TRBJ1-2	CASSRDTDYGYTF	TGTGCCAGCAGCCGGGACACAGACTATGGCTACACCTTC
-	TRBV7-3	-	TRBJ1-2	CASSPTYDTNYGYTF	TGTGCCAGCAGCCCAACCTACGACACTAACTATGGCTACACCTTC
TRBD1	TRBV7-2	-	TRBJ1-6	CASSLVEGASPLHF	TGTGCCAGCAGCTTAGTGGAGGGGGCTTCACCCCTCCACTTT
-	TRBV2	-	TRBJ2-1	CASSEEADEQFF	TGTGCCAGCAGTGAAGAGGCGGATGAGCAGTTCTTC
-	TRBV4-1	-	TRBJ2-3	CASSRQTQGDTQYF	TGCGCCAGCAGCCGCCAGACACAGGGAGATACGCAGTATTTT
TRBD2	TRBV5-1	-	TRBJ2-1	CASSFSSGVYNEQFF	TGCGCCAGCAGCTTTAGTAGCGGGGTCTACAATGAGCAGTTCTTC
TRBD2	TRBV10-3	-	TRBJ2-1	CAISGTSGVYNEQFF	TGTGCCATCAGTGGGACTAGCGGGGTATACAATGAGCAGTTCTTC
-	TRBV19	-	TRBJ1-3	CASSIPTGRGHTIYF	TGTGCCAGTAGTATCCCAACAGGGAGAGGACACACCATATATTTT